This T cell receptor (beta chain) was profiled in a study of control samples from healthy donors and cancer patients. Assay: immunoSEQ multiplex PCR; the TCRdb copy retains only in-frame clones and omits some. The profile shows under 30,000 clones, roughly 85% of them singletons. This clone was recorded only once. Sequencing was carried out using PBMCs. The sequence came from a man aged 55 to 70 with head and neck cancer.

The CDR3: CASSEEWSGELFF. CDR3 sequence (DNA): TGTGCCAGCAGTGAAGAGTGGTCCGGGGAGCTGTTTTTT. The chain combines TRBV2 with TRBJ2-2; D unclear. Germline-derived CDR1 and CDR2 are SNHLY and FYNNEI. V gave up 1 base and J gave up 6 bases, with 6 bases separating them. The CDR3 is 13 residues long. Filled out from reference TRBV2 and TRBJ2-2, the complete variable domain reads EPEVTQTPSHQVTQMGQEVILRCVPISNHLYFYWYRQILGQKVEFLVSFYNNEISEKSEIFDDQFSVERPDGSNFTLKIRSTKLEDSAMYFCASSEEWSGELFFGEGSRLTVL.